This record covers a single TCR beta chain. At one boundary the junction diverges from the germline segment, which might be a read error. This sample was taken from a study of CD4 and CD8 cells across lung adenocarcinoma regions. Samples came from patients with localized non-small cell lung adenocarcinoma. Germline V gene lookup returns CDR1 MNHNS and CDR2 SASEGT. The CDR3 sequence is 18 residues long. TCRdb redid the calling of the PCR reads with MiXCR, one entry per CDR3 protein. The data contain approximately 25,000 distinct CDR3 sequences, about 50% of them singletons. The clonotype comes from a male donor with lung adenocarcinoma. The CD4 and CD8 labels of this study may be unreliable. The rearrangement uses TRBV6-1 and TRBJ2-5; D might be TRBD1 (8 bases). The sample comprised CD8+ T cells from the center of a lung tumor. The CDR3 reads CASGGGQGARLWAEALYF. For the CDR3, the DNA is TGTGCCAGCGGGGGGGGGCAGGGGGCACGTCTGTGGGCCGAGGCCCTGTATTTC.